The entry below describes one TCR beta chain. As yet, its antigen is unknown. The source of the sample is a study of cytomegalovirus exposure and HLA in healthy donors. Use of 60 Vbeta and 13 Jbeta primers characterized the PCR. Assay: immunoSEQ multiplex PCR; the TCRdb copy retains only in-frame clones and omits some. The profile shows 200,000 or so clones, roughly 80% of them singletons. CDR1 and CDR2 from the germline V gene are LGHNT and FRNRAP. V was pared by 6 bases and J by 1 base, with 8 bases between. This CDR3 contains 13 residues. Broader study findings: Among donors in an Asian-associated ancestry cluster, a later analysis reportedly found fewer N-insertions than the roughly 670-donor mean. For most TCR sequences rarity was the rule, although some public TCRs occurred in many donors. A later analysis linked a missense DCLRE1C variant to TCR beta V- and J-gene trimming.

Sequenced: PBMCs. This rearrangement joins TRBV12-5 to TRBJ2-3; no definite D call. This sequence was found in a man aged 50 to 60 in good health and CMV-seronegative. CDR3 loop: CASGSPGTDTQYF. CDR3 nucleotides: TGTGCTAGTGGGTCCCCCGGCACAGATACGCAGTATTTT.